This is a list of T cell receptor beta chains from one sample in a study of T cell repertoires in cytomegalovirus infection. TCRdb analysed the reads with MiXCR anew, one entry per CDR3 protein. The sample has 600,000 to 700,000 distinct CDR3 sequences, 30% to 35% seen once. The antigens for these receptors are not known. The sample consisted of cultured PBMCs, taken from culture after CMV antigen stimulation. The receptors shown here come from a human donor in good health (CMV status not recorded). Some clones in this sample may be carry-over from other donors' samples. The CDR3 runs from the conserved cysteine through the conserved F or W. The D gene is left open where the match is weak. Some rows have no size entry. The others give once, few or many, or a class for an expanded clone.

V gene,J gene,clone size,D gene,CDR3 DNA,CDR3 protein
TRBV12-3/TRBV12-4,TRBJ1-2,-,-,TGTGCCAGCAGTTTAGGTTGGGTCCGATATGGCTACACCTTC,CASSLGWVRYGYTF
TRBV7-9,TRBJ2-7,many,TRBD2,TGTGCCAGCAGCTTATCGGGGGGGAACAACGAGCAGTACTTC,CASSLSGGNNEQYF
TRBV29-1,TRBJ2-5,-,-,TGCAGCGGTGGGTCCGTGTACCAAGAGACCCAGTACTTC,CSGGSVYQETQYF
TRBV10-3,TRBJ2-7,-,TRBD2,TGTGCCATCAGGTCCGGGACTAGCGGGAGGATAACCAGCTCCTACGAGCAGTACTTC,CAIRSGTSGRITSSYEQYF
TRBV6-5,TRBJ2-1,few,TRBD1,TGTGCCAGCAGTGACGGGACAGGGTCCTACAATGAGCAGTTCTTC,CASSDGTGSYNEQFF
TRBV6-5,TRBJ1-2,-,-,TGTGCCAGCAGTTCCCCCCCGGGCCTTGGCTACACCTTC,CASSSPPGLGYTF
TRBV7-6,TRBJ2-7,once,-,TGTGCCAGCAGCCCCCTCCAGGGGCCTTCGAGGGAGCAGTACTTC,CASSPLQGPSREQYF
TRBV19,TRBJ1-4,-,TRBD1,TGTGCCAGTAGTGACTACCCTCCGGGACAGGGGATACAAAAACTGTTTTTT,CASSDYPPGQGIQKLFF
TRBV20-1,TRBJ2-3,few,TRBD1,TGCAGTGCAATCCGGGACAGGGTCTTAGATACGCAGTATTTT,CSAIRDRVLDTQYF
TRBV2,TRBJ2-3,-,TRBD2,TGTGCCAGCAGAGCTGCCGAGAGCGGGGGAGATACGCAGTATTTT,CASRAAESGGDTQYF
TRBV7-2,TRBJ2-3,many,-,TGTGCCAGCAGCTTGGCCGGGGGCCCGCAGACGCAGTATTTT,CASSLAGGPQTQYF
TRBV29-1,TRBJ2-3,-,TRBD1,TGCAGCGTTGGGACACCCCAGGGGGGCACAGATACGCAGTATTTT,CSVGTPQGGTDTQYF
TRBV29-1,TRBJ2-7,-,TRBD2,TGCAGCGCATTACGTACTTCTGCGGGGGGATACGAGCAGTACTTC,CSALRTSAGGYEQYF
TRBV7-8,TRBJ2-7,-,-,TGTGCCAGCAGCTTAGTGCAGTGGGGCGAGCAGTACTTC,CASSLVQWGEQYF
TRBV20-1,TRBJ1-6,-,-,TGCAGTGCTAGGGGGATTAGTAATTCACCCCTCCACTTT,CSARGISNSPLHF